This is a list of T cell receptor beta chains from one sample in a study of beta chain features in type 1 diabetes. Assay: immunoSEQ multiplex PCR; the TCRdb copy retains only in-frame clones and omits some. The table has under 400,000 clones, about 18% seen once; the top ten hold approximately 0.043%. Sequenced sample: naive CD4+ T cells from blood. These receptors were collected from a woman aged 18-29 years in good health. Each CDR3 is given with its conserved first and last residue. A D gene is named only where the DNA matches it firmly. Size values are once, few and many counts, or a class for expanded clones, and some rows have none.

cdr3_aa | cdr3_nt | d_call | v_call | clone_size | j_call
CASSLPSGSTNEQFF | TGCGCCAGCAGCCTTCCTAGCGGGAGTACGAATGAGCAGTTCTTC | TRBD2 | TRBV4-1 | . | TRBJ2-1
CASHRQGAANTEAFF | TGTGCCAGCCATCGACAGGGGGCGGCTAACACTGAAGCTTTCTTT | TRBD1 | TRBV7-8 | . | TRBJ1-1
CASSAGQGWETQYF | TGTGCCAGCAGCGCAGGACAGGGTTGGGAGACCCAGTACTTC | TRBD1 | TRBV9 | . | TRBJ2-5
CSVEAAGGLGYTF | TGCAGCGTCGAAGCGGCAGGGGGCCTGGGCTACACCTTC | TRBD1 | TRBV29-1 | . | TRBJ1-2
CAWSGTGNEQFF | TGTGCCTGGAGTGGGACAGGCAATGAGCAGTTCTTC | TRBD1 | TRBV30 | few | TRBJ2-1
CAWGGRNTEAFF | TGTGCCTGGGGAGGGAGAAACACTGAAGCTTTCTTT | . | TRBV30 | few | TRBJ1-1
CSAEFNGYTF | TGCAGTGCCGAGTTTAATGGCTACACCTTC | . | TRBV20-1 | . | TRBJ1-2
CASSSFDSLEAFF | TGTGCCAGCAGCTCTTTTGACAGTCTTGAAGCTTTCTTT | . | TRBV7-9 | few | TRBJ1-1
CAWKSGTANYGYTF | TGTGCCTGGAAGAGTGGGACAGCCAACTATGGCTACACCTTC | TRBD1 | TRBV30 | . | TRBJ1-2
CASSFQGPNQPQHF | TGTGCCAGCAGCTTTCAGGGCCCCAATCAGCCCCAGCATTTT | . | TRBV6-1 | . | TRBJ1-5
CASSVGQGGNQPQHF | TGTGCCAGCAGCGTAGGACAGGGAGGAAATCAGCCCCAGCATTTT | TRBD1 | TRBV9 | few | TRBJ1-5
CASSGAGRSNQPQHF | TGTGCCAGCAGTGGGGCGGGGAGGAGCAATCAGCCCCAGCATTTT | . | TRBV28 | . | TRBJ1-5
CASSAETSGGTDTQYF | TGTGCCAGCAGCGCTGAGACTAGCGGGGGGACAGATACGCAGTATTTT | TRBD2 | TRBV9 | few | TRBJ2-3
CASRRGAQETQYF | TGTGCCTCCCGCAGAGGCGCACAAGAGACCCAGTACTTC | . | TRBV6-5 | . | TRBJ2-5
CAISETGSRGYTF | TGTGCCATCAGTGAGACAGGGTCGAGGGGCTACACCTTC | . | TRBV10-3 | few | TRBJ1-2
CASNLAGLGGKTQYF | TGTGCCAGCAATTTAGCGGGACTCGGTGGGAAGACCCAGTACTTC | TRBD2 | TRBV7-2 | few | TRBJ2-5
CASSTTLAGGPTPYEQYF | TGTGCCAGCAGCACCACCCTAGCGGGAGGACCCACCCCCTACGAGCAGTACTTC | TRBD2 | TRBV13 | . | TRBJ2-7
CASSVRQTVPGANVLTF | TGTGCCAGCAGCGTACGGCAGACAGTTCCTGGGGCCAACGTCCTGACTTTC | . | TRBV9 | few | TRBJ2-6
CASRGTMGNEQYF | TGTGCCAGCAGAGGGACTATGGGGAACGAGCAGTACTTC | TRBD2 | TRBV6-5 | few | TRBJ2-7
CASSYSRQTQETQYF | TGTGCCAGCAGTTACTCTCGACAGACACAAGAGACCCAGTACTTC | . | TRBV6-6 | . | TRBJ2-5
CASSSRTGSSYNSPLHF | TGTGCCAGCAGTTCCCGGACAGGGAGCTCCTATAATTCACCCCTCCACTTT | TRBD1 | TRBV28 | few | TRBJ1-6
CASSRDRDGYTF | TGCGCCAGCAGCCGTGACAGGGATGGCTACACCTTC | TRBD1 | TRBV5-1 | . | TRBJ1-2
CASSLNRLEKLFF | TGTGCCAGCAGTTTAAACAGGCTTGAAAAACTGTTTTTT | . | TRBV27 | . | TRBJ1-4
CSVRDLRSYEQYF | TGCAGCGTTCGAGACTTGCGTTCCTACGAGCAGTACTTC | . | TRBV29-1 | once | TRBJ2-7
CASSQVRGPGGVDTQYF | TGCGCCAGCAGCCAAGTTAGGGGCCCCGGGGGGGTCGATACGCAGTATTTT | TRBD2 | TRBV4-3 | . | TRBJ2-3
CASSIDSMDTEAFF | TGTGCCAGCAGCATCGACAGTATGGACACTGAAGCTTTCTTT | . | TRBV9 | few | TRBJ1-1
CASSSGLAGADEQFF | TGCGCCAGCAGCTCCGGACTAGCGGGAGCGGATGAGCAGTTCTTC | TRBD2 | TRBV5-1 | . | TRBJ2-1
CASSLPGLAGNNEQFF | TGCGCCAGCAGCTTACCTGGACTAGCGGGGAACAATGAGCAGTTCTTC | TRBD2 | TRBV5-1 | . | TRBJ2-1
CASKEEQGVDTQYF | TGTGCCAGCAAGGAGGAACAGGGAGTGGATACGCAGTATTTT | . | TRBV2 | once | TRBJ2-3
CASSPGTSGSYEQYF | TGTGCCAGCAGTCCAGGGACTAGCGGGAGCTACGAGCAGTACTTC | TRBD2 | TRBV27 | . | TRBJ2-7
CASSEPWTGGGTDTQYF | TGTGCCAGCAGTGAGCCCTGGACAGGGGGTGGCACAGATACGCAGTATTTT | TRBD1 | TRBV2 | few | TRBJ2-3
CAITSGTSGGAATDTQYF | TGTGCCATCACGTCCGGGACTAGCGGGGGGGCCGCGACAGATACGCAGTATTTT | TRBD2 | TRBV7-2 | . | TRBJ2-3
CASSPAQGVLYEQYF | TGTGCCAGCTCCCCGGCCCAAGGAGTCCTCTACGAGCAGTACTTC | . | TRBV18 | . | TRBJ2-7
CASSPRGYEQYF | TGTGCCAGCTCACCCCGCGGCTACGAGCAGTACTTC | . | TRBV18 | . | TRBJ2-7
CAWSPRGTNGNRRGYTF | TGTGCCTGGAGCCCAAGGGGGACAAACGGTAATCGTCGGGGCTACACCTTC | . | TRBV30 | few | TRBJ1-2
CAWANPDRVRGYTF | TGTGCCTGGGCGAACCCGGACAGGGTTCGTGGCTACACCTTC | TRBD1 | TRBV30 | few | TRBJ1-2
CASSIAGLEHEQYF | TGTGCCAGCAGCATTGCGGGACTAGAGCACGAGCAGTACTTC | TRBD2 | TRBV7-9 | . | TRBJ2-7
CASSLGSRTEAFF | TGTGCCAGCAGCTTAGGGAGTCGCACTGAAGCTTTCTTT | . | TRBV7-9 | few | TRBJ1-1
CASRMGQGVGYGYTF | TGTGCCAGCAGGATGGGACAGGGGGTCGGCTATGGCTACACCTTC | TRBD1 | TRBV6-5 | few | TRBJ1-2
CASSFRQGSTDTQYF | TGTGCCAGCAGCTTTCGGCAGGGGAGCACAGATACGCAGTATTTT | . | TRBV7-2 | . | TRBJ2-3
CASSTSHTSPLHF | TGTGCCAGCAGTACTTCCCATACTTCACCCCTCCACTTT | . | TRBV2 | few | TRBJ1-6
CASSRTGNYEQYF | TGCGCCAGCAGTAGGACAGGGAATTACGAGCAGTACTTC | TRBD1 | TRBV5-1 | few | TRBJ2-7
CASGRLAGVYEQYF | TGCGCCAGCGGGAGACTAGCGGGAGTATACGAGCAGTACTTC | TRBD2 | TRBV10-2 | . | TRBJ2-7
CASSLKQGASGSPLHF | TGTGCCAGCAGCTTAAAACAGGGGGCATCAGGTTCACCCCTCCACTTT | TRBD1 | TRBV5-6 | . | TRBJ1-6
CASRRGTGPYEQYF | TGTGCCAGCAGGCGGGGGACAGGGCCCTACGAGCAGTACTTC | TRBD1 | TRBV13 | few | TRBJ2-7
CASSSHRGPLSNQPQHF | TGTGCCAGCTCATCTCACAGGGGGCCCTTGAGCAATCAGCCCCAGCATTTT | TRBD1 | TRBV18 | . | TRBJ1-5
CASSPDRANQPQHF | TGTGCCAGCTCCCCGGACAGGGCCAATCAGCCCCAGCATTTT | TRBD1 | TRBV18 | few | TRBJ1-5
CASSQGRGMVLTF | TGCGCCAGCAGCCAAGGAAGGGGAATGGTCCTGACTTTC | . | TRBV4-3 | few | TRBJ2-6
CASSLPRQRASYEQYF | TGTGCCAGCAGCTTGCCGAGACAGAGAGCCTCCTACGAGCAGTACTTC | . | TRBV7-2 | few | TRBJ2-7
CAIRLDRYTDTQYF | TGTGCCATCAGACTGGACAGATACACAGATACGCAGTATTTT | . | TRBV10-3 | . | TRBJ2-3
CASSFDRGLRETQYF | TGCGCCAGCAGTTTTGACAGGGGGCTTCGGGAGACCCAGTACTTC | TRBD1 | TRBV5-1 | few | TRBJ2-5
CATSRATGLAQETQYF | TGTGCCACCAGCAGAGCGACAGGGCTCGCCCAAGAGACCCAGTACTTC | TRBD1 | TRBV15 | few | TRBJ2-5
CASTRQGARGYTF | TGTGCCAGCACCCGACAGGGGGCTAGGGGCTACACCTTC | TRBD1 | TRBV13 | . | TRBJ1-2